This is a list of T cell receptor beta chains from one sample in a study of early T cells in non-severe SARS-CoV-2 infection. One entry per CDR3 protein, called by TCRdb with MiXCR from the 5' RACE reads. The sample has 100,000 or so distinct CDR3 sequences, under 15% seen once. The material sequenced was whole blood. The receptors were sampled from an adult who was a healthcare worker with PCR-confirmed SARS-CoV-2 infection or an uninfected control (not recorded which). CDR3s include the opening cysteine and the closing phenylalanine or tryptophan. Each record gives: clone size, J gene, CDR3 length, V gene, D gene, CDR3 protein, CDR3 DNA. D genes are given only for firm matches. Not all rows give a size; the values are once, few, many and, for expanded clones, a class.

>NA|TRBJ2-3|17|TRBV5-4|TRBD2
CASSPPGLAGEGDTQYF
TGTGCCAGCAGCCCCCCGGGACTAGCGGGAGAGGGAGATACGCAGTATTTT
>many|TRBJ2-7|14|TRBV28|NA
CASTPELGPYEQYF
TGTGCCAGCACCCCCGAACTCGGGCCTTACGAGCAGTACTTC
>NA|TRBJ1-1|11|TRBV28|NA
CASSSRSEAFF
TGTGCCAGCAGTAGTAGGTCTGAAGCTTTCTTT
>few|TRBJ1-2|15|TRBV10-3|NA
CASTGTNSSNYGYTF
TGTGCCAGCACCGGGACAAACTCTTCTAACTATGGCTACACCTTC
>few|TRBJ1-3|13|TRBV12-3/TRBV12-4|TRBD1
CASRQGQGNTIYF
TGTGCCAGCAGGCAGGGACAGGGAAACACCATATATTTT
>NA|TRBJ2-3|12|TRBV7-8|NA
CASSHGEDTQYF
TGTGCCAGCAGCCACGGGGAGGATACGCAGTATTTT
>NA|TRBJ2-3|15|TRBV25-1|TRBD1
CASSEPGQGDDTQYF
TGTGCCAGCAGTGAACCGGGACAGGGGGATGATACGCAGTATTTT
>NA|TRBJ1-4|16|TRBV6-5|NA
CASSYSAYATNEKLFF
TGTGCCAGCAGTTATTCAGCCTACGCAACTAATGAAAAACTGTTTTTT
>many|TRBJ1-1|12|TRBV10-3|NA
CAIRAGDTEAFF
TGTGCCATCAGAGCAGGGGACACTGAAGCTTTCTTT
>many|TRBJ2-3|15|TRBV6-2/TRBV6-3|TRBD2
CASSPTAGITDTQYF
TGTGCCAGCAGCCCGACAGCGGGGATCACAGATACGCAGTATTTT
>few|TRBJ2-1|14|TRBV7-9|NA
CASSHPLRGGEQFF
TGTGCCAGCAGCCACCCGTTGAGGGGCGGTGAGCAGTTCTTC
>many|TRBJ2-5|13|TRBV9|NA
CASSVGRVETQYF
TGTGCCAGCAGCGTAGGTCGGGTAGAGACCCAGTACTTC
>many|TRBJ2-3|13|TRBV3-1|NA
CASSQLGKLTQYF
TGTGCCAGCAGCCAATTGGGAAAGCTAACGCAGTATTTT
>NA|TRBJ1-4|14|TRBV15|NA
CATSRDRGNEKLFF
TGTGCCACCAGCAGAGATCGGGGTAATGAAAAACTGTTTTTT
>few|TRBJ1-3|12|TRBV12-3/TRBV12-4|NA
CASSLARNTIYF
TGTGCCAGCAGTTTAGCGCGGAACACCATATATTTT
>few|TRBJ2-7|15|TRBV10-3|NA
CAISESMLAGYEQYF
TGTGCCATCAGTGAGTCGATGCTAGCAGGGTACGAGCAGTACTTC
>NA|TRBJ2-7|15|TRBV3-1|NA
CASSQVGGPTYEQYF
TGTGCCAGCAGCCAAGTCGGCGGTCCGACCTACGAGCAGTACTTC
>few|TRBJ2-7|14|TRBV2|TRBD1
CASSLDRGQYEQYF
TGTGCCAGCAGTCTGGACAGGGGGCAATACGAGCAGTACTTC
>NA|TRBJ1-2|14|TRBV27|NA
CASSFSRSGYGYTF
TGTGCCAGCAGTTTCTCCAGGTCGGGCTATGGCTACACCTTC
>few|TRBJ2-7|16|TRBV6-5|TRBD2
CASSYGGGRPTYEQYF
TGTGCCAGCAGTTACGGTGGCGGGAGGCCGACCTACGAGCAGTACTTC
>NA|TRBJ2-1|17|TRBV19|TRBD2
CASSRASKSSGTYEQFF
TGTGCCAGTAGTCGGGCGTCGAAGTCTAGCGGGACCTATGAGCAGTTCTTC
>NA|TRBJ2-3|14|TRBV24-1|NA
CATSDTVDTDTQYF
TGTGCCACCAGTGATACCGTGGATACAGATACGCAGTATTTT
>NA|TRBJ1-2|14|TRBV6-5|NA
CASSYSTSWGGYTF
TGTGCCAGCAGTTACTCGACAAGCTGGGGGGGCTACACCTTC
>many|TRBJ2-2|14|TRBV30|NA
CAWEPGRAGGELFF
TGTGCCTGGGAGCCGGGACGCGCAGGGGGGGAGCTGTTTTTT
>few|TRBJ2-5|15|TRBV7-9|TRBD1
CASSPQGRGVETQYF
TGTGCCAGCAGCCCACAGGGGAGAGGTGTAGAGACCCAGTACTTC
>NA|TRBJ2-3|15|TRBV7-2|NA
CASSLGLGSTDTQYF
TGTGCCAGCAGCTTAGGTTTGGGGAGCACAGATACGCAGTATTTT
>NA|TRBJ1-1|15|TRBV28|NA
CASSLWQEGNTEAFF
TGTGCCAGCAGTTTATGGCAGGAGGGGAACACTGAAGCTTTCTTT
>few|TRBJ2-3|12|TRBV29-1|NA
CSVVPAPDTQYF
TGCAGCGTTGTCCCCGCCCCAGATACGCAGTATTTT
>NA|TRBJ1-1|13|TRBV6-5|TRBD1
CASSFDRGTEAFF
TGTGCCAGCAGTTTTGACAGGGGTACTGAAGCTTTCTTT
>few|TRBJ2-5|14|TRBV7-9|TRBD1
CASSNRGREETQYF
TGTGCCAGCAGTAACAGGGGGCGGGAAGAGACCCAGTACTTC
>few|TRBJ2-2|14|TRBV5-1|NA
CASSYRTYGGELFF
TGCGCCAGCAGTTACCGGACATACGGCGGGGAGCTGTTTTTT
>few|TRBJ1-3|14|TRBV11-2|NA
CASSNTGFGDTIYF
TGTGCCAGCAGCAATACAGGGTTTGGAGACACCATATATTTT